The entry below gives a single TCR beta chain sequence along with its context. Its antigen is not yet known. No per-base quality is available; no much larger clone lies one base away. These data originate in a study of tumor-infiltrating T cells and Merkel cell polyomavirus (dated by TCRdb to 2015 to 2018). Broadly, across the study: In Merkel cell carcinoma patients, the study investigated CD8+ T cells specific for the Merkel cell polyomavirus KLL epitope. Disease stage at presentation varied among the patients, and patient follow-up lasted a median of 2.7 years, ranging from roughly 1.1 to 6.0 years. The therapies patients received were varied and non-standardized, including chemotherapy, radiation and immunotherapies. TRB sequencing was performed on KLL-tetramer-sorted cells from blood or tumor-infiltrating lymphocytes in some 14 samples, as well as on some 12 matched whole-tumor samples. The majority of whole-tumor samples consisted of approximately 25-micron curls cut from formalin-fixed, paraffin-embedded tissue blocks. Of all the tumor samples in the study, one was a frozen nodal tumor digest and another was a flash-frozen core biopsy of a metastasis.

By immunohistochemistry, the tumors of all patients showed robust positive staining for Merkel cell polyomavirus Large T antigen. About 12 Merkel cell carcinoma patients with robust KLL-tetramer+ populations, above 0.04% of CD8+ T cells, in blood and/or cultured TIL were included. Every patient was Caucasian, and patient ages ranged from about 50 to 80 years, with a median of roughly 62 years. Lymph node tumors were analyzed for patients with unknown primaries who presented with nodal disease, or when insufficient primary tissue was available. Receptor libraries were prepared by the immunoSEQ multiplex PCR assay. Genomic DNA extraction, TRB sequencing and normalization were performed by Adaptive Biotechnologies (Seattle, WA). Turning to the authors' computational methods: To compute clonality, the Shannon entropy of productive TRB sequences was normalized by log2 of unique productive sequences and then subtracted from one. KLL-specific clonotypes in tumors were found by matching TCRbeta CDR3 amino acid sequences to the sequences from the tetramer-sorted sample of each patient. Entries here come from immuneACCESS through TCRdb and include only in-frame sequences with V and J called. Some clones fail to appear in such tables; in the studies checked, an unresolved V gene covers under half of the shortfall, and the cause of the remainder is unknown. That table is the source of V, J and clone size, and D and trimming were worked out from the DNA. This sample holds 930 or so clones; approximately 90% were observed only once. The ten top clones hold 9.5% to 13% of the sample.

What the study reported, not specific to this receptor: KLL-specific TRB repertoires were found to be diverse and largely private, with only one public clonotype, shared by two patients, identified among around 420 unique sequences. A higher intratumoral fraction of KLL-specific T cells (1.9-18% versus roughly 0-0.14%) was associated with significantly improved MCC-specific survival. Only a single viral epitope was studied, so T cells against other Merkel cell polyomavirus epitopes were not captured. One limitation of the study is the small sample size (n of about eleven patients). More unique KLL-specific clonotypes in tumors (roughly 5-120 vs 0-3) was associated with a significant MCC-specific survival advantage (P = 0.0051).

The CDR1 and CDR2 encoded by the germline V gene (reference sequence) are MNHNY and SVGAGI. Reading from cysteine to phenylalanine, the CDR3 counts 14 amino acids. Just CDR3 DNA is preserved here, 42 bases in frame from base 1. V sheds 6 bases and J sheds 0 bases, leaving 11 bases between their ends. The clonotype originates from a woman aged 70-85 years with Merkel cell carcinoma. Rearrangement joined TRBV6-6 to TRBJ1-1; confidence is insufficient to name the D gene. Sequencing used lymph node tissue. CDR3 protein: CASRHDMVNTEAFF. Here is the DNA: TGTGCCAGCAGACACGACATGGTGAACACTGAAGCTTTCTTT.